Listed below are T cell receptor beta chains from one sample, sequenced in a study of blood T cell repertoires in COVID-19. Libraries were prepared by immunoSEQ multiplex PCR; TCRdb keeps only in-frame clonotypes and omits some of them. The table records some 95,000 clones, about 78% of them present only once. The sequenced sample was peripheral blood. The receptors here all came from a man aged 50-60 years who had recovered from COVID-19. The CDR3 runs from the conserved cysteine through the conserved F or W. A D gene is named only where the DNA matches it firmly. For some rows the clone size is stated as once, few or many, or as a class when expanded; others skip it.

j_call	clone_size	d_call	v_call	cdr3_aa	cdr3_nt
TRBJ2-5	few	-	TRBV2	CASTRTEETQYF	TGTGCCAGCACCCGGACAGAAGAGACCCAGTACTTC
TRBJ1-1	-	-	TRBV6-6	CASSYDSQGYTEAFF	TGTGCCAGCAGTTACGACTCACAGGGTTACACTGAAGCTTTCTTT
TRBJ1-4	-	-	TRBV29-1	CSVEKGVKLFF	TGCAGCGTTGAAAAAGGGGTAAAACTGTTTTTT
TRBJ2-3	-	TRBD1	TRBV19	CASSMTGHTDTQYF	TGTGCCAGTAGTATGACAGGGCATACAGATACGCAGTATTTT
TRBJ1-5	-	-	TRBV7-2	CASSLVGSGQPQHF	TGTGCCAGCAGCTTAGTGGGGTCGGGGCAGCCCCAGCATTTT
TRBJ2-2	-	TRBD2	TRBV6-6	CASSQTSGTSGAPTGELFF	TGTGCCAGCAGTCAGACTTCCGGGACTAGCGGGGCACCTACCGGGGAGCTGTTTTTT
TRBJ2-7	-	TRBD2	TRBV4-1	CASSNPGGSTYEQYF	TGCGCCAGCTCGAACCCAGGCGGGAGCACCTACGAGCAGTACTTC
TRBJ1-2	-	-	TRBV28	CASRRTGNYGYTF	TGTGCCAGCAGGCGTACCGGTAACTATGGCTACACCTTC
TRBJ2-7	-	TRBD2	TRBV19	CASSGLAGSGEQYF	TGTGCCAGTAGTGGACTAGCGGGATCCGGCGAGCAGTACTTC
TRBJ2-7	once	TRBD1	TRBV7-9	CASSRDRDHEQYF	TGTGCCAGCAGCCGCGACAGGGACCACGAGCAGTACTTC
TRBJ2-5	-	-	TRBV4-3	CASSQESEETQYF	TGCGCCAGCAGCCAAGAGTCGGAAGAGACCCAGTACTTC
TRBJ1-4	-	-	TRBV7-9	CASSSGLGEDSEKLFF	TGTGCCAGCAGCTCCGGATTGGGGGAGGATAGTGAAAAACTGTTTTTT
TRBJ2-1	-	-	TRBV18	CASSAKTLSYNEQFF	TGTGCCAGCTCCGCGAAAACCCTCTCCTACAATGAGCAGTTCTTC
TRBJ2-3	-	TRBD2	TRBV5-4	CASNDRGVDTQYF	TGTGCCAGCAACGACCGGGGGGTGGATACGCAGTATTTT
TRBJ1-2	-	-	TRBV1	CTGGWPFYGYTF	TGCACCGGGGGCTGGCCCTTCTATGGCTACACCTTC
TRBJ2-7	once	TRBD2	TRBV5-1	CASSPDSGATYEQYF	TGCGCCAGCAGCCCGGATAGCGGGGCTACCTACGAGCAGTACTTC
TRBJ1-2	-	TRBD1	TRBV18	CASSPRDRGQDGYTF	TGTGCCAGCTCACCACGGGACAGGGGGCAGGATGGCTACACCTTC
TRBJ2-1	-	-	TRBV11-2	CASSVGQGSYNEQFF	TGTGCCAGCAGCGTGGGACAAGGCTCCTACAATGAGCAGTTCTTC
TRBJ2-2	-	TRBD2	TRBV3-1/TRBV3-2	CASSASGANTGELFF	TGTGCCAGCAGCGCGAGCGGGGCAAACACCGGGGAGCTGTTTTTT
TRBJ2-1	-	TRBD1	TRBV24-1	CATSDLSTGGGNEQFF	TGTGCCACCAGTGATTTATCGACAGGGGGCGGAAATGAGCAGTTCTTC
TRBJ2-3	-	TRBD2	TRBV7-2	CASSLAWTSGDTQYF	TGTGCCAGCAGCTTAGCGTGGACTAGCGGAGATACGCAGTATTTT
TRBJ1-1	-	TRBD1	TRBV5-1	CASSLREGTGRVNTEAFF	TGCGCCAGCAGCTTGAGGGAGGGGACAGGGAGAGTGAACACTGAAGCTTTCTTT
TRBJ2-5	-	-	TRBV12-3/TRBV12-4	CASSFRAQETQYF	TGTGCCAGCAGTTTCAGGGCCCAAGAGACCCAGTACTTC
TRBJ1-4	-	-	TRBV3-1/TRBV3-2	CASSQVPGEKLFF	TGTGCCAGCAGCCAAGTCCCGGGGGAAAAACTGTTTTTT
TRBJ2-5	-	TRBD2	TRBV7-3	CASSRLAWETQYF	TGTGCCAGCAGCCGACTAGCGTGGGAGACCCAGTACTTC
TRBJ2-7	-	-	TRBV7-9	CASSGRDFPYEQYF	TGTGCCAGCAGCGGCCGGGACTTCCCCTACGAGCAGTACTTC
TRBJ1-1	-	-	TRBV5-1	CASSLGAASNTEAFF	TGCGCCAGCAGCTTAGGGGCCGCCTCGAACACTGAAGCTTTCTTT
TRBJ1-5	-	-	TRBV2	CASSEGRGNQPQHF	TGTGCCAGCAGTGAGGGACGGGGGAATCAGCCCCAGCATTTT
TRBJ2-3	-	TRBD2	TRBV4-3	CASSQDLLAGAIDTQYF	TGCGCCAGCAGCCAAGATCTACTAGCGGGAGCGATAGATACGCAGTATTTT
TRBJ1-1	-	TRBD1	TRBV19	CASSIGQGWTEAFF	TGTGCCAGTAGTATCGGACAGGGGTGGACTGAAGCTTTCTTT
TRBJ2-2	-	TRBD2	TRBV24-1	CATSASGTVGELFF	TGTGCCACCAGTGCTAGCGGGACTGTCGGGGAGCTGTTTTTT
TRBJ2-7	-	-	TRBV11-2	CASSLTVQGLAEQYF	TGTGCCAGCAGCTTAACCGTACAGGGTCTGGCCGAGCAGTACTTC
TRBJ1-4	-	-	TRBV2	CASSRDSTTNEKLFF	TGTGCCAGCAGCAGAGACAGTACAACTAATGAAAAACTGTTTTTT
TRBJ1-5	few	TRBD1	TRBV2	CASSDGRAGGDQPQHF	TGTGCCAGCAGTGACGGTAGGGCAGGGGGTGATCAGCCCCAGCATTTT
TRBJ2-7	once	-	TRBV12-3/TRBV12-4	CASSSSGEQYF	TGTGCCAGCAGTTCCAGCGGCGAGCAGTACTTC
TRBJ2-1	-	TRBD1	TRBV24-1	CATSENGQGSSYNEQFF	TGTGCCACCAGTGAAAATGGACAGGGGAGCTCCTACAATGAGCAGTTCTTC
TRBJ2-1	-	-	TRBV20-1	CSALYYEQFF	TGCAGTGCTCTATACTATGAGCAGTTCTTC
TRBJ1-2	few	-	TRBV2	CASTARVIGYTF	TGTGCCAGCACCGCGAGAGTTATCGGCTACACCTTC
TRBJ2-1	-	-	TRBV11-2	CASSLMTAYNEQFF	TGTGCCAGCAGCCTTATGACAGCTTACAATGAGCAGTTCTTC
TRBJ2-3	-	TRBD2	TRBV9	CASSPRTSLGNTQYF	TGTGCCAGCAGCCCACGGACTAGCCTGGGTAATACGCAGTATTTT
TRBJ2-7	-	TRBD1	TRBV5-4	CASSRAGTGAYEQYF	TGTGCCAGCAGCAGGGCCGGGACAGGCGCCTACGAGCAGTACTTC
TRBJ2-2	-	TRBD1	TRBV7-2	CASSLDRVVGGELFF	TGTGCCAGCAGCCTAGACAGGGTGGTTGGCGGGGAGCTGTTTTTT
TRBJ1-5	-	-	TRBV7-6	CASSLETGSNQPQHF	TGTGCCAGCAGCTTAGAGACAGGCTCCAATCAGCCCCAGCATTTT
TRBJ2-7	-	-	TRBV4-1	CASSQVFGQQTYEQYF	TGCGCCAGCAGCCAAGTTTTCGGTCAACAGACCTACGAGCAGTACTTC
TRBJ2-2	-	-	TRBV19	CASSRSTSSNTGELFF	TGTGCCAGTAGTAGGTCGACTAGTTCCAACACCGGGGAGCTGTTTTTT
TRBJ2-3	-	-	TRBV18	CASSPGEPADTQYF	TGTGCCAGCTCGCCTGGGGAGCCGGCAGATACGCAGTATTTT
TRBJ1-2	once	TRBD1	TRBV7-2	CATWDSGGGRGYTF	TGTGCCACCTGGGATTCAGGGGGAGGAAGGGGCTACACCTTC
TRBJ2-5	once	-	TRBV3-1/TRBV3-2	CASSPPRVGTETQYF	TGTGCCAGCAGCCCCCCGCGGGTGGGTACTGAGACCCAGTACTTC
TRBJ2-7	few	TRBD2	TRBV7-8	CASSSTSGVSYEQYF	TGTGCCAGCAGCTCCACTAGCGGGGTCTCCTACGAGCAGTACTTC
TRBJ2-1	-	TRBD1	TRBV5-1	CASSEGQASYNEQFF	TGCGCCAGCAGCGAGGGACAGGCCTCCTACAATGAGCAGTTCTTC